This T cell receptor (beta chain) was recorded in a study of blood T cell repertoires in COVID-19. Study details: PBMCs, B-cell-depleted T cells, or T cells provided the cDNA or gDNA that made up the material.

J lost 10 bases, V lost 4 bases, and 10 bases had no gene match. CDR3 size: 15 residues. Germline CDR1 LNHDA, CDR2 SQIVND (reference sequence). This table comes from immunoSEQ multiplex PCR, and its TCRdb copy is limited to in-frame clones, with some not included. The table lists roughly 40,000 clones, more than 75% of them singletons. The V gene is TRBV19, the J gene TRBJ2-1, with 10 bases matching TRBD2. The clonotype comes from a man aged 65 to 79 with acute or convalescent COVID-19. Input material: peripheral blood. CDR3 nucleotide sequence: TGTGCCAGTAGTACCCGAAAGCGGGGGGGCCACGAGCAGTTCTTC. Residues: CASSTRKRGGHEQFF.